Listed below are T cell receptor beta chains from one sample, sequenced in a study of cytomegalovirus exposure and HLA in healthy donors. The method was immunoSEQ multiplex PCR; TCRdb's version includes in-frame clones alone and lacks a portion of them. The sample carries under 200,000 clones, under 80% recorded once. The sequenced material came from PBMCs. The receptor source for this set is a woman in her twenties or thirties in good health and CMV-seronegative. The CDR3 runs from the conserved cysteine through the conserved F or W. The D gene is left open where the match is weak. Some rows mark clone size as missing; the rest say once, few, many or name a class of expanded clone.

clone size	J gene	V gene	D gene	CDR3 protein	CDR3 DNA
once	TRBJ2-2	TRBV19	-	CASSIDLSGELFF	TGTGCCAGTAGTATAGATCTAAGTGGGGAGCTGTTTTTT
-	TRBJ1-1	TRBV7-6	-	CASSLAEGNTEAFF	TGTGCCAGCAGCTTAGCCGAGGGGAACACTGAAGCTTTCTTT
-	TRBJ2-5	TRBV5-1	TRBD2	CASSPTRGGEETQYF	TGCGCCAGCAGCCCCACCCGGGGGGGCGAGGAGACCCAGTACTTC
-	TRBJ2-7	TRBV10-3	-	CAISDPYTGYEQYF	TGTGCCATCAGTGATCCCTACACCGGGTACGAGCAGTACTTC
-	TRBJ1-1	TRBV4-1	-	CASSQDSRGNTEAFF	TGCGCCAGCAGCCAAGATTCGCGGGGGAACACTGAAGCTTTCTTT
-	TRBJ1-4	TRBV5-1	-	CASSFTGPTNEKLFF	TGCGCCAGCAGTTTTACAGGACCAACTAATGAAAAACTGTTTTTT
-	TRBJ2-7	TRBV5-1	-	CASSPGSYEQYF	TGCGCCAGCAGCCCCGGGAGTTACGAGCAGTACTTC
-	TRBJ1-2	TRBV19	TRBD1	CATGYTGGFDGYTF	TGTGCCACCGGCTACACAGGGGGCTTTGACGGCTACACCTTC
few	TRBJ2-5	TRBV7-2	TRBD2	CASSREAGLQYF	TGTGCCAGCAGCCGGGAGGCGGGGCTTCAGTACTTC
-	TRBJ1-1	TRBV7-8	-	CASSGRGAGRVFF	TGTGCCAGCAGCGGAAGGGGCGCCGGCAGGGTTTTCTTT
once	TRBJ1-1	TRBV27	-	CASSLWGHVLRNTEAFF	TGTGCCAGCAGTTTATGGGGACACGTTCTTCGGAACACTGAAGCTTTCTTT
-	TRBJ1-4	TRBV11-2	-	CASSPTRQVLNEKLFF	TGTGCCAGCAGCCCTACTCGACAGGTGCTTAATGAAAAACTGTTTTTT
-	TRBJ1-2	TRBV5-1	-	CASSSQGFLPIDGYTF	TGCGCCAGCAGCTCACAGGGTTTCCTCCCTATTGACGGCTACACCTTC
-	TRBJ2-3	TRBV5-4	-	CASSLGGGAADTQYF	TGTGCCAGCAGCTTGGGGGGTGGGGCGGCAGATACGCAGTATTTT
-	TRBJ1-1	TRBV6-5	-	CASSYRRGDTEAFF	TGTGCCAGCAGTTACCGACGGGGGGACACTGAAGCTTTCTTT
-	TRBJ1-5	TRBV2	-	CASSEGPNQPQHF	TGTGCCAGCAGTGAGGGGCCAAATCAGCCCCAGCATTTT
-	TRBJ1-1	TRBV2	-	CASGSWSTEAFF	TGTGCCAGCGGGTCATGGAGCACTGAAGCTTTCTTT